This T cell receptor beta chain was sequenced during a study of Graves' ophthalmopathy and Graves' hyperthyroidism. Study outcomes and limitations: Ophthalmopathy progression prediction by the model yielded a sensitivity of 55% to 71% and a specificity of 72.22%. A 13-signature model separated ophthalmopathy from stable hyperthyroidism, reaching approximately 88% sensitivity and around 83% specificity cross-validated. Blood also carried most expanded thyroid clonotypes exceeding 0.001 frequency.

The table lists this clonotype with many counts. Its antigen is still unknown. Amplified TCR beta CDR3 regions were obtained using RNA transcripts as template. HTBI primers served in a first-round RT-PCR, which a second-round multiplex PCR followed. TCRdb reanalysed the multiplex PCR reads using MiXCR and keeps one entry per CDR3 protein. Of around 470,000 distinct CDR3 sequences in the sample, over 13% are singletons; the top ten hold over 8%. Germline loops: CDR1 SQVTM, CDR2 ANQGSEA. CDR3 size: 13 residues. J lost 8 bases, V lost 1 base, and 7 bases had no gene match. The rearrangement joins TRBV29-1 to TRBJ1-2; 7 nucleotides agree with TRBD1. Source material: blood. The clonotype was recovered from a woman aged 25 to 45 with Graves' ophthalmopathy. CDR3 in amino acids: CSVEVGDSWGYTF. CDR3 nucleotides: TGCAGCGTTGAAGTGGGGGACAGCTGGGGCTACACCTTC.